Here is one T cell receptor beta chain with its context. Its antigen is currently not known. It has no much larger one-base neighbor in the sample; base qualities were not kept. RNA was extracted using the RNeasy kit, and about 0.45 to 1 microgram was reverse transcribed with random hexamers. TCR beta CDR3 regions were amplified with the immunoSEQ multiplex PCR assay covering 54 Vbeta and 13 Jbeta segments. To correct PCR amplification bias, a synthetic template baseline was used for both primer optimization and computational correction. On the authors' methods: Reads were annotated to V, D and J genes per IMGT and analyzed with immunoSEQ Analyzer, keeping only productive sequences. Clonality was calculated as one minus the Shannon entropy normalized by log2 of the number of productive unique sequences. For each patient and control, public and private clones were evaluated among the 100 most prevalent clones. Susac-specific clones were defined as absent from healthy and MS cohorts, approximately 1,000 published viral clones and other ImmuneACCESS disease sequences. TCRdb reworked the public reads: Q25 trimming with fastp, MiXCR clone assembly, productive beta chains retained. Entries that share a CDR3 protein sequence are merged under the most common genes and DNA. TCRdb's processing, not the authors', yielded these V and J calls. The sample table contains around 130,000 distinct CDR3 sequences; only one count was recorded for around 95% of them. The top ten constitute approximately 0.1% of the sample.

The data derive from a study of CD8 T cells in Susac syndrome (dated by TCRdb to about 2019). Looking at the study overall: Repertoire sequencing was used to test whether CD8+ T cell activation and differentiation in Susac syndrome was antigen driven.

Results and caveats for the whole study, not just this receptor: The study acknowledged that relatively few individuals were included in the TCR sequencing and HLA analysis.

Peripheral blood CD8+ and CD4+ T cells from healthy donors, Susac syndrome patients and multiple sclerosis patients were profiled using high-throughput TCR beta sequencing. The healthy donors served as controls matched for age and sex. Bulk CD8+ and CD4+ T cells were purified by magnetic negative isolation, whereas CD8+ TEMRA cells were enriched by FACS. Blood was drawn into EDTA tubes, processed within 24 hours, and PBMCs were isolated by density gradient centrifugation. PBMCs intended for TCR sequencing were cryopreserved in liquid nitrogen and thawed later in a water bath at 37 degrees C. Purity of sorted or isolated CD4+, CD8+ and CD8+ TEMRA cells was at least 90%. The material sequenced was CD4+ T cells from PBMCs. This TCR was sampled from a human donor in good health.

The DNA sequence reads TGTGCCAGCAGCTCACAGGTCGGATCGGGGACCCAGTACTTC. Translation gives CASSSQVGSGTQYF. The chain was built from TRBV7-9 and TRBJ2-5; matching of 5 bases hints at TRBD1 as the D gene. Deletion took 4 bases off V and 7 bases off J, with a span of 16 bases between the germline ends. The CDR3 measures 14 amino acids from cysteine to phenylalanine. Solely the CDR3 DNA is kept, with 42 bases framed from the first base. CDR1 and CDR2 were assigned from the germline V gene (reference sequence) as SEHNR and FQNEAQ.